Shown below are 30 T cell receptor beta chains from a single sample sequenced in a study of regulatory T cells in long-lasting Graves disease. As for time point: persistent/refractory GD, antithyroid drugs over 5 years with positive TRAb. Scientists built the TCR library using RNA that was extracted from PBMCs. Building the TCR beta libraries relied on iRepertoire HTBI primers, and CDR3 regions underwent Arm-PCR. TCRdb re-called the multiplex PCR reads through MiXCR, storing one row per CDR3 protein. The sample carries approximately 400,000 distinct CDR3 sequences, 20% to 25% recorded once. Sequencing used peripheral blood mononuclear cells (PBMCs), obtained when the disease was refractory, from a patient treated with antithyroid drugs. All receptors derive from a woman between 40 and 55 years old with Graves disease.

This clonotype was recorded at least ten times. The chain is built from TRBV12-3 or TRBV12-4 and TRBJ1-1; D gene uncertain. This CDR3 is 12 amino acids long. V shed 8 bases and J shed 0 bases, with 7 bases lying between them. CDR3 DNA sequence: TGTGCCAGCTGCAATATGAACACTGAAGCTTTCTTT. Its protein is CASCNMNTEAFF.

The chain links TRBV19 to TRBJ1-4, with 7 bases fitting TRBD1. V was clipped by 4 bases and J by 9 bases; unmatched bases: 8. The CDR3 runs to 14 residues. CDR1 is LNHDA, CDR2 SQIVND, per germline (reference sequence). The CDR3 protein is CASSTGTALQKLFF. Here the CDR3 DNA reads TGTGCCAGTAGTACCGGGACAGCTCTACAAAAACTGTTTTTT. Complete variable domain (other parts from reference TRBV19 and TRBJ1-4): DGGITQSPKYLFRKEGQNVTLSCEQNLNHDAMYWYRQDPGQGLRLIYYSQIVNDFQKGDIAEGYSVSREKKESFPLTVTSAQKNPTAFYLCASSTGTALQKLFFGSGTQLSVL.

This clonotype occurred many times. The rearrangement uses TRBV28 and TRBJ2-5; D perhaps matches TRBD1 (6 bases). There are 13 residues in the CDR3. Germline CDR1 reads MDHEN; CDR2 reads SYDVKM. V lost 10 bases and J lost 1, with 13 bases in between. The CDR3: CAITGQRQETQYF. In DNA, the CDR3 is TGTGCCATCACCGGACAGCGCCAAGAGACCCAGTACTTC.

Ten or more counts support this clonotype. The chain carries TRBV6-1 and TRBJ2-7; the D gene is possibly TRBD1 (6 bases). Germline V gives CDR1 MNHNS, CDR2 SASEGT. The CDR3 extends over 16 amino acids. V shed 1 base and J shed 3 bases, with 16 bases lying between them. CDR3 bases: TGTGCCAGCAGTGAAGAGGCGACAGGAACCTTCTACGAGCAGTACTTC. Amino acid sequence: CASSEEATGTFYEQYF.

The J gene is TRBJ2-5, the V gene TRBV27, with 7 bases matching TRBD1. Germline CDR1 MNHEY, CDR2 SMNVEV (reference sequence). The junction had 12 bases not matched to a gene; V was cut back by 4 bases and J by 7 bases. This CDR3 contains 15 residues. For the CDR3, the DNA is TGTGCCAGCAGTTCCATACAGGGGATGTTGGGGACCCAGTACTTC. Amino acid sequence: CASSSIQGMLGTQYF.

In this sample, this clonotype turned up a few times. This sequence joins TRBV6-2 or TRBV6-3 and TRBJ1-6; no definite D call. The CDR3 covers 15 residues. CDR1 is MNHEY and CDR2 is SVGEGT in the germline V gene. Trimming removed 4 bases at V and 7 bases at J, with 14 bases between. The CDR3 DNA is TGTGCCAGCAGTTCCCCTAACAGAGACAATTCACCCCTCCACTTT. This encodes CASSSPNRDNSPLHF.

The CDR3 is CASSPLGQGNGYTF. Written as DNA, the CDR3 is TGTGCCAGCTCACCACTCGGACAGGGGAATGGCTACACCTTC. The chain employs TRBV18 and TRBJ1-2, with 9 bases aligning to TRBD1. Germline V gene data show CDR1 as KGHSH and CDR2 as LQKENI. The V gene end was trimmed by 1 base and the J gene end by 6 bases; junction bases not matched to a gene: 3. The CDR3 has 14 amino acids.

V usage is TRBV29-1 and J usage is TRBJ1-3; TRBD1 is a possible D gene (5 bases). In germline, CDR1 is SQVTM, CDR2 ANQGSEA. With 4 bases removed from V and 3 bases from J, the gap between germline ends came to 16 bases. The CDR3 contains 15 residues. CDR3 amino acids: CSVGEDRSDGNTIYF. DNA of the CDR3: TGCAGCGTTGGGGAAGACAGATCCGATGGAAACACCATATATTTT.

This clonotype was counted many times. The CDR3 sequence: CSAYGTSFHEQYF. The CDR3 DNA reads TGCAGTGCCTACGGGACTAGCTTCCACGAGCAGTACTTC. The genes are TRBV20-1 and TRBJ2-7; TRBD2 aligns across 9 bases. Germline V CDR1 and CDR2: DFQATT, SNEGSKA (reference sequence). The CDR3 runs to 13 residues. Unmatched junction bases numbered 8, after V lost 6 bases and J lost 5 bases.

J is TRBJ2-5 and V is TRBV11-2; D tentatively reads TRBD1 or TRBD2 (5 bases each). V was pared by 5 bases and J by 12 bases, with 16 bases between. Germline V gene lookup returns CDR1 SGHAT and CDR2 FQNNGV. There are 12 residues in the CDR3. This CDR3 is CASSATGTEKYF. The DNA of the CDR3 is TGTGCCAGCAGCGCGACTGGGACGGAGAAGTACTTC.

This clonotype has only a few counts. V is TRBV20-1 and J is TRBJ1-3; D is ambiguous. The CDR3 is made up of 13 amino acids. With 3 bases removed from V and 0 bases from J, the gap between germline ends came to 6 bases. CDR1 DFQATT and CDR2 SNEGSKA come from the germline V gene (reference sequence). CDR3 DNA: TGCAGTGCTAGGCGTAGCTCTGGAAACACCATATATTTT. It is translated as CSARRSSGNTIYF.

The V and J genes are TRBV30 and TRBJ1-1; D is undetermined. Trimming took off 5 bases at V and 0 bases at J, with 7 bases between the two ends. This CDR3 spans 12 amino acids. The germline CDR1 and CDR2 sequences are GTSNPN and SVGIG (reference sequence). The CDR3 DNA follows: TGTGCCTGGTTGCTGATGAACACTGAAGCTTTCTTT. Its protein product is CAWLLMNTEAFF. The full variable domain, with the rest looked up from reference TRBV30 and TRBJ1-1, is SQTIHQWPATLVQPVGSPLSLECTVEGTSNPNLYWYRQAAGRGLQLLFYSVGIGQISSEVPQNLSASRPQDRQFILSSKKLLLSDSGFYLCAWLLMNTEAFFGQGTRLTVV.

The table lists this clonotype with many counts. The chain combines TRBV28 with TRBJ2-5, with TRBD2 matching over 13 bases. The V gene end was trimmed by 6 bases and the J gene end by 4 bases; junction bases not matched to a gene: 5. The CDR3 covers 15 residues. Germline V gene lookup returns CDR1 MDHEN and CDR2 SYDVKM. Written as DNA, the CDR3 is TGTGCCAGCAGCTGGACTAGCGGGAGTTCAGAGACCCAGTACTTC. Encoded protein: CASSWTSGSSETQYF.

This clonotype has a count of ten or more. This chain links TRBV28 with TRBJ1-1; TRBD1 might be the D (5 bases). Germline V CDR1 and CDR2: MDHEN, SYDVKM. The length of the CDR3 is 11 residues. V was pared by 5 bases and J by 10 bases, with 11 bases between. CDR3 amino acids: CASSKQARAFF. The CDR3 nucleotides read TGTGCCAGCAGTAAACAGGCTCGAGCTTTCTTT.

V and J are TRBV3-1 and TRBJ2-2; TRBD2 matches at 9 bases. The germline CDR1 and CDR2 sequences are LGHDT and YNNKEL (reference sequence). V gave up 1 base and J gave up 1 base; unmatched junction bases: 7. The CDR3 is 18 residues long. CDR3 loop: CASSQVSLAGQNTGELFF. The CDR3 coding sequence is TGTGCCAGCAGCCAAGTATCCCTAGCGGGACAGAACACCGGGGAGCTGTTTTTT.

This clonotype was seen only a few times. The chain links TRBV28 to TRBJ1-1; D perhaps matches TRBD1 (5 bases). CDR1 is MDHEN, CDR2 SYDVKM, per germline. CDR3 length: 12 amino acids. V dropped 6 bases and J dropped 5 bases, with 10 bases sitting between them. The CDR3 loop reads CASRLGVTEAFF. CDR3 coding DNA: TGTGCCAGCAGGCTAGGGGTAACTGAAGCTTTCTTT. The full variable domain, with the rest looked up from reference TRBV28 and TRBJ1-1, is DVKVTQSSRYLVKRTGEKVFLECVQDMDHENMFWYRQDPGLGLRLIYFSYDVKMKEKGDIPEGYSVSREKKERFSLILESASTNQTSMYLCASRLGVTEAFFGQGTRLTVV.

In this sample, this clonotype turned up a few times. One end of the junction fails to match germline, which may point to a read error. V and J are TRBV20-1 and TRBJ2-6; D is perhaps TRBD1 (5 bases). The CDR3 length is 15 residues. Germline assignment: CDR1 DFQATT and CDR2 SNEGSKA (reference sequence). The CDR3: CSAGDRASGANVLTF. CDR3 DNA: TGCAGTGCTGGAGACAGAGCCTCTGGGGCCAACGTCCTGACTTTC.

This clonotype was seen ten or more times. The CDR3 sequence is CASSSQGGRAYEQYF. The CDR3 region has the DNA TGCGCCAGCAGCTCCCAAGGCGGGAGAGCATACGAGCAGTACTTC. The chain is built from TRBV5-1 and TRBJ2-7, with TRBD2 matching over 7 bases. The germline gives CDR1 SGHRS, CDR2 YFSETQ. This CDR3 region has 15 residues. V shed 3 bases, J shed 4 bases, and the junction held 10 bases outside the gene matches.

This clonotype has only a few counts. CDR3 residues: CASISGTSTGTGVNQPQHF. CDR3 DNA: TGTGCCAGCATCTCAGGAACCTCAACCGGGACAGGGGTCAATCAGCCCCAGCATTTT. This chain connects TRBV6-1 to TRBJ1-5; TRBD1 matches at 10 bases. The CDR3 totals 19 residues. Germline values: CDR1 MNHNS, CDR2 SASEGT. Germline trimming cut 7 bases from V and 3 bases from J; bases unmatched to any gene: 18.

This clonotype was recorded a few times. The CDR3 DNA is TGTGCCACCCAAGGGGTAAGCGGTGGGAATCAGCCCCAGCATTTT. This codes for CATQGVSGGNQPQHF. This chain joins TRBV19 and TRBJ1-5; possibly TRBD1 for D (5 bases). Trimming cost V 10 bases and J 4 bases, with 20 bases left between them. CDR1 and CDR2 (germline): LNHDA, SQIVND (reference sequence). The CDR3 is made up of 15 amino acids.

This clonotype has ten or more counts. The rearrangement links TRBV11-2 to TRBJ2-7; TRBD2 matches at 9 bases. V dropped 5 bases and J dropped 5; count of bases not matched to a gene: 13. Looked up from germline, CDR1 is SGHAT and CDR2 is FQNNGV. CDR3 length equals 16 residues. CDR3 coding DNA: TGTGCCAGCAGCACCATAGCGGGAGCCCTACCTAACGAGCAGTACTTC. Amino acid sequence: CASSTIAGALPNEQYF.

This clonotype occurred many times. This rearrangement joins TRBV12-3 or TRBV12-4 to TRBJ2-7, with 9 bases matching TRBD2. V lost 6 bases to trimming and J lost 6 bases; unmatched junction nucleotides: 9. This CDR3 has 14 residues. CDR3 in DNA: TGTGCCAGCAGCCCTAGCGGGAAGTCGGGCGAGCAGTACTTC. Translated, it gives CASSPSGKSGEQYF.

This clonotype appeared many times. This chain connects TRBV28 to TRBJ2-1; D not resolved. Germline CDR1 and CDR2: MDHEN and SYDVKM. This CDR3 has 13 amino acids. Trimming removed 2 bases from V and 4 bases from J, with 6 bases in between. DNA of the CDR3: TGTGCCAGCAGTTTAATGGCTTACAATGAGCAGTTCTTC. Protein product: CASSLMAYNEQFF.

The V and J genes are TRBV29-1 and TRBJ2-3; 8 bases map to TRBD2. The germline CDR1 and CDR2 sequences are SQVTM and ANQGSEA. Trimming at V came to 7 bases and at J to 3 bases, leaving 6 bases not matched to a gene. The length of the CDR3 is 13 residues. The CDR3 loop is CSARGGGTDTQYF. For the CDR3, the DNA is TGCAGCGCCCGTGGCGGGGGGACAGATACGCAGTATTTT.

In its sample, this clonotype was seen a few times. The gene calls are TRBV14 and TRBJ2-1; D might be TRBD2 (6 bases). In germline, CDR1 is SGHDN, CDR2 FVKESK. With 4 bases removed from V and 9 bases from J, the gap between germline ends came to 16 bases. This CDR3 is built from 14 residues. The CDR3 DNA reads TGTGCCAGCAGCCGAGACTTAACTAGCAGTGAGCAGTTCTTC. This codes for CASSRDLTSSEQFF.

The V call is TRBV2, the J call TRBJ2-7; a possible D gene is TRBD1 (5 bases). This CDR3 contains 13 residues. CDR1 and CDR2 from the germline V gene are SNHLY and FYNNEI. Trimming left V 2 bases short and J 3 bases short, with 8 bases between. CDR3 region: CASSEQGDYEQYF. The CDR3 DNA is TGTGCCAGCAGTGAACAGGGTGACTACGAGCAGTACTTC.

The rearrangement links TRBV2 to TRBJ2-2; D might be TRBD2 (6 bases). V lost 2 bases to trimming and J lost 5 bases, with 15 bases between them. The CDR3 length is 16 residues. Germline values: CDR1 SNHLY, CDR2 FYNNEI. The CDR3, as DNA: TGTGCCAGCAGTGAAAATGGGGGGAGACTTACCGGGGAGCTGTTTTTT. Translation gives CASSENGGRLTGELFF.

The table lists this clonotype with many counts. V usage is TRBV12-3 or TRBV12-4 and J usage is TRBJ2-2; weak D call: TRBD1 (5 bases). The CDR3 runs to 15 residues. V was pared by 3 bases and J by 4 bases, with 12 bases between. The CDR3 DNA reads TGTGCCAGCAGTTTGATGGTTGGGGCCACCGGGGAGCTGTTTTTT. It is translated as CASSLMVGATGELFF.

This clonotype was picked up many times. V and J are TRBV6-1 and TRBJ1-5; possibly TRBD1 for D (5 bases). CDR3 size: 15 residues. Deletions cut 5 bases from V and 0 bases from J, with 11 bases between. CDR1 and CDR2 from the germline V gene are MNHNS and SASEGT. The CDR3 DNA follows: TGTGCCAGCAGTCCTTGGGACGGTAGCAATCAGCCCCAGCATTTT. Amino acids: CASSPWDGSNQPQHF.

This clonotype was picked up a small number of times. The chain links TRBV7-9 to TRBJ1-1; 10 bases align to TRBD1. Trimming took 5 bases from V and 4 from J; bases not matched to a gene: 7. The germline V gene encodes CDR1 SEHNR and CDR2 FQNEAQ (reference sequence). The CDR3 sequence is 15 residues long. CDR3 in DNA: TGTGCCAGCAGCCCAGGGACAGGGGTGGCCACTGAAGCTTTCTTT. This sequence encodes CASSPGTGVATEAFF.